The rows below give T cell receptor beta chains drawn from one sample of a study of blood T cell repertoires in COVID-19. Here immunoSEQ multiplex PCR was the method, and the copy in TCRdb shows in-frame clones only, minus some. The table includes fewer than 350,000 clones, approximately 88% detected once. The sample was PBMCs or T cells enriched from blood (not recorded which). Receptor source: a middle-aged woman who had recovered from COVID-19. Each CDR3 is given without its conserved first and last residue. A D gene is named only where the DNA matches it firmly. Not every row has a clone size; where given, it reads once, few, many or a size class.

d_call,v_call,clone_size,cdr3_aa
.,TRBV19,.,ASRAGLYGYT
TRBD1,TRBV19,.,ASSIAQGAASRYGYT
.,TRBV11-2,.,ASSLPGGDSPLH
.,TRBV28,.,ASSSASAYNEQF
.,TRBV6-5,.,ASKLTGNTIY
.,TRBV27,.,ASSRTLGGGRETQY
.,TRBV5-6,.,ASRKRGGNYGYT
TRBD1,TRBV18,.,ASSPGQGSGYT
.,TRBV3-1/TRBV3-2,.,ASSTVAGTSTDTQY
.,TRBV27,.,ASRLGHQNTEAF
TRBD2,TRBV10-2,.,ASSDWRASGLDTQY
.,TRBV3-1/TRBV3-2,.,ASSPSGRSTDTQY
.,TRBV7-2,few,ASSFIGSYEQY
.,TRBV14,.,ASSQERPQATGNYGYT
.,TRBV28,.,ASSPRDTNRYT
.,TRBV6-5,.,ASRPGHNNQPQH
.,TRBV30,.,AWSVRHNEKLF
TRBD2,TRBV18,once,ASSPPGLAGFPGELF
.,TRBV11-2,.,ASSLTWASYEQY
.,TRBV6-5,.,ASTLWGGANSPLH
TRBD1,TRBV2,.,ASRGQIPTTDTQY
TRBD1,TRBV27,.,ASSSALRGLGYEQY
TRBD1,TRBV18,.,ASSLGTAVMNTEAF
TRBD1,TRBV28,.,ASNSQGANYGYT
.,TRBV19,.,ASSIDRRETNTGELF
.,TRBV4-1,few,ASSQGPGYGYT
.,TRBV7-9,.,ASSSGKNNNEKLF
TRBD1,TRBV5-4,.,ASSLGGQGSEKLF
.,TRBV2,few,ASSLGRGLMKLF